Here is one TCR beta chain with its context. V was clipped by 0 bases and J by 12 bases; unmatched bases: 19. This CDR3 comprises 18 residues. Germline values: CDR1 LGHNA, CDR2 YSLEER. The sample is drawn from a study of blood T cell repertoires in COVID-19. Only in-frame clones appear in the TCRdb table, and some are missing; sequencing was by immunoSEQ multiplex PCR. The sample lists tens of thousands of clones, about 74% seen once, with 3.5% to 4% in the top ten. This chain joins TRBV4-3 and TRBJ2-5, with 10 bases lining up with TRBD2. Specimen: peripheral blood. This receptor was identified in an older man with COVID-19, enrolled during active disease. The CDR3 spells CASSQDQEALAGEPFEYF. The CDR3 DNA is TGCGCCAGCAGCCAAGATCAAGAGGCTCTAGCGGGAGAGCCCTTCGAGTACTTC.